The 2 T cell receptor beta chains presented below share a single source sample, sequenced in a study of blood T cell repertoires in COVID-19. TCRdb keeps only in-frame clones here, not all; method: immunoSEQ multiplex PCR. The sample yields approximately 300,000 clones, approximately 90% seen once. The sequenced sample was peripheral blood. The receptors shown here come from a woman aged 50 to 60 with active or convalescent COVID-19.

This clone was seen only once. The V and J genes are TRBV10-3 and TRBJ2-7, with a weak D call TRBD1 (6 bases). V lost 3 bases to trimming and J lost 1 base, with 10 bases between them. Germline V gene sequence: CDR1 ENHRY, CDR2 SYGVKD. The CDR3 totals 14 residues. In DNA form, the CDR3 reads TGTGCCATCAGTGAAAGGACAGCTTCCTACGAGCAGTACTTC. Translated: CAISERTASYEQYF.

V usage is TRBV5-6 and J usage is TRBJ1-1; no reliable D call. Germline V CDR1 and CDR2: SGHDT, YYEEEE. With 3 bases removed from V and 1 base from J, the gap between germline ends came to 19 bases. The CDR3 has 17 amino acids. The CDR3 sequence is CASSSRPYIRGNTEAFF. The CDR3 coding sequence is TGTGCCAGCAGCTCCCGTCCGTACATCCGGGGGAACACTGAAGCTTTCTTT. Full variable domain (missing parts from reference TRBV5-6 and TRBJ1-1): DAGVTQSPTHLIKTRGQQVTLRCSPKSGHDTVSWYQQALGQGPQFIFQYYEEEERQRGNFPDRFSGHQFPNYSSELNVNALLLGDSALYLCASSSRPYIRGNTEAFFGQGTRLTVV.